This T cell receptor (beta chain) was captured in a study of regulatory T cells in long-lasting Graves disease. Overall study results and limits: Persistent patients had more shared public clonotypes (fewer than 3,000) than new patients (approximately 970). Among samples with persistent disease, TRBV28, TRBJ1-2 and TRBJ2-5 were favored.

Construction of the TCR beta libraries employed iRepertoire HTBI primers in conjunction with Arm-PCR of CDR3 regions. TCRdb reprocessed the multiplex PCR reads via MiXCR and lists one record per CDR3 protein. Among over 350,000 distinct CDR3 sequences listed, 14% were seen once. To note about this clonotype: Its antigen is undetermined.

Time point meaning: newly diagnosed GD, antithyroid drugs for less than 3 months. Construction of the TCR library relied on RNA isolated from PBMCs. It was American Thyroid Association guidelines that determined Graves' disease diagnosis. This CDR3 has 15 amino acids. The V gene end was trimmed by 3 bases and the J gene end by 4 bases; junction bases not matched to a gene: 6. Germline V CDR1 and CDR2: SGDLS, YYNGEE. These data were also reused for a study on T cells in Graves' hyperthyroidism and ophthalmopathy.

The sample consisted of peripheral blood mononuclear cells (PBMCs), taken at new diagnosis, from a patient treated with antithyroid drugs. The sequence was obtained from a woman between 50 and 59 years old with Graves disease. The rearrangement links TRBV9 to TRBJ2-2; TRBD1 agrees at 7 bases. The CDR3, as DNA: TGTGCCAGCAGCGGAGCAGACAGGGCCACCGGGGAGCTGTTTTTT. This codes for CASSGADRATGELFF.